The present entry profiles one TCR beta chain with its context. Its antigen is not known. The data were obtained in a study of shared clonotypes between healthy human individuals. Study background: The study drew on two women and a few men aged 18 to 49 as donors. Study-level results: Few donors restricted represented genetic and exposure-history diversity.

Free of recent acute infections or vaccinations, the donors were healthy HIV-negative adults. The replicate PCRs on unsorted PBMC were given 250 to 350 ng DNA, which is 25,000 to 35,000 T cell genomes. Measured with immunoSEQ multiplex PCR; TCRdb has only the in-frame clones, and not every one. The sample lists approximately 460,000 clones, roughly three quarters seen once, with 12% in the top ten. CDR1 and CDR2 (germline): MDHEN, SYDVKM. This CDR3 has 17 amino acids. With V trimmed by 3 bases and J by 4 bases, 11 bases remained unmatched. The sequence came from a middle-aged woman in good health. Some clones in this sample may be carry-over from other donors' samples. What was sequenced was PBMCs. The chain links TRBV28 to TRBJ2-3; 9 bases are a match to TRBD2. This CDR3 is CASSFSRGGRVSDTQYF. CDR3 bases: TGTGCCAGCAGTTTTTCCCGGGGCGGGAGGGTTTCAGATACGCAGTATTTT. Based on the CDR3 plus reference TRBV28 and TRBJ2-3, the full variable domain is DVKVTQSSRYLVKRTGEKVFLECVQDMDHENMFWYRQDPGLGLRLIYFSYDVKMKEKGDIPEGYSVSREKKERFSLILESASTNQTSMYLCASSFSRGGRVSDTQYFGPGTRLTVL.